The 9 T cell receptor beta chains reported below all come from one sample, sequenced in a study of cytomegalovirus exposure and HLA in healthy donors. TCRdb's copy holds only in-frame clones and misses some; the assay was immunoSEQ multiplex PCR. The sample carries about 120,000 clones, under 90% recorded once. Input material: PBMCs. The receptor set was obtained from a young woman in good health and CMV-seronegative.

The chain recombines TRBV19 with TRBJ1-6; 7 nucleotides agree with TRBD1. V shed 7 bases, J shed 2 bases, and the junction held 8 bases outside the gene matches. Germline loops: CDR1 LNHDA, CDR2 SQIVND (reference sequence). CDR3 size: 16 residues. CDR3 region: CASNGEGTAYNSPLHF. The CDR3 coding sequence is TGTGCCAGTAACGGAGAGGGGACAGCCTATAATTCACCCCTCCACTTT.

The chain is built from TRBV6-1 and TRBJ2-2; TRBD1 aligns across 7 bases. Germline trimming cut 7 bases from V and 5 bases from J; bases unmatched to any gene: 4. This CDR3 comprises 13 residues. Germline V CDR1 and CDR2: MNHNS, SASEGT. CDR3 DNA: TGTGCCAGCAAATCAGGGGGTACCGGGGAGCTGTTTTTT. Protein product: CASKSGGTGELFF.

The V and J genes are TRBV5-1 and TRBJ2-4; possibly TRBD2 for D (6 bases). The CDR3 sequence is 16 residues long. The ends were cut back, 2 bases at V and 5 bases at J, with 17 bases in the middle. Germline assignment: CDR1 SGHRS and CDR2 YFSETQ. The CDR3 loop is CASSFVSGTGENIQYF. CDR3 sequence (DNA): TGCGCCAGCAGCTTCGTCTCCGGGACTGGTGAAAACATTCAGTACTTC.

V and J are TRBV4-3 and TRBJ1-2, with a possible D match to TRBD1 (6 bases). V lost 3 bases and J 2 bases, leaving 10 bases between the germline ends. The length of the CDR3 is 14 residues. Germline CDR1 and CDR2: LGHNA and YSLEER. In nucleotides, the CDR3 is TGCGCCAGCAGCCAGGAGACAGGAAACTATGGCTACACCTTC. Amino acids: CASSQETGNYGYTF.

The chain has TRBV5-1 and TRBJ2-3, with TRBD2 identical over 9 bases. The V and J ends lost 5 bases and 0 bases, in that order; junction bases with no gene match: 4. This CDR3 contains 15 residues. Germline V gives CDR1 SGHRS, CDR2 YFSETQ. The DNA of the CDR3 is TGCGCCAGCAGAAAGAGCGGGGGGAGCACAGATACGCAGTATTTT. This encodes CASRKSGGSTDTQYF.

V usage is TRBV13 and J usage is TRBJ2-1; TRBD1 matches 7 bases. The CDR3 has 18 residues. Germline V gives CDR1 PRHDT, CDR2 FYEKMQ (reference sequence). Trimming at V came to 2 bases and at J to 4 bases, leaving 14 bases not matched to a gene. The CDR3: CASSLLAWGQTEYNEQFF. CDR3 bases: TGTGCCAGCAGCTTATTAGCCTGGGGACAGACCGAGTACAATGAGCAGTTCTTC.

J is TRBJ1-2 and V is TRBV7-8; D may be TRBD1 (6 bases). Trimming took off 2 bases at V and 4 bases at J, with 11 bases between the two ends. The CDR3 totals 14 residues. Germline-derived CDR1 and CDR2 are SGHVS and FQNEAQ. As DNA, the CDR3 is TGTGCCAGCAGCTTACTGGGAGGGGGCTATGGCTACACCTTC. It codes for CASSLLGGGYGYTF.

Only one count was recorded for this clone. The V gene is TRBV19, the J gene TRBJ1-6; D gene uncertain. V was cut by 3 bases and J by 7 bases, with 7 bases left in between. Germline-derived CDR1 and CDR2 are LNHDA and SQIVND (reference sequence). The CDR3 sequence is 13 residues long. CDR3 protein: CASSIERNSPLHF. For the CDR3, the DNA is TGTGCCAGTAGTATCGAGAGAAATTCACCCCTCCACTTT.

This clone ranks as medium-sized. The rearrangement uses TRBV6-1 and TRBJ1-6; D call uncertain. CDR1 MNHNS and CDR2 SASEGT come from the germline V gene. The CDR3 consists of 18 residues. V was clipped by 4 bases and J by 7 bases, with 23 bases between them. CDR3 bases: TGTGCCAGCAGTGCCGAGGGCCACGACTCCCACCGAAATTCACCCCTCCACTTT. Translation gives CASSAEGHDSHRNSPLHF.